One sample yielded the 3 T cell receptor beta chains listed below, sequenced in a study of T cells after yellow fever vaccination. TCRdb called the 5' RACE reads again in MiXCR, with one record for every CDR3 protein. Among some 130,000 distinct CDR3 sequences listed, approximately 6.6% were seen once. The input for sequencing was CD4+ T cells sorted from PBMCs, taken 10 days after the yellow fever booster vaccination. The receptors come from a man younger than 45 who received the YFV17D yellow fever vaccine.

This clonotype has a count of ten or more. V is TRBV6-2 or TRBV6-3 and J is TRBJ2-5; D call uncertain. Germline loops: CDR1 MNHEY, CDR2 SVGEGT. V shed 6 bases and J shed 3 bases, with 5 bases lying between them. This CDR3 has 11 residues. CDR3 loop: CASSTKETQYF. DNA for the CDR3: TGTGCCAGCAGCACTAAAGAGACCCAGTACTTC.

This clonotype has more than one count but fewer than ten. The chain is built from TRBV4-3 and TRBJ2-5, with D possibly TRBD1 on 6 matching bases. CDR3 length: 14 residues. Germline V gene sequence: CDR1 LGHNA, CDR2 YSLEER. The ends were cut back, 4 bases at V and 2 bases at J, with 11 bases in the middle. The CDR3, as DNA: TGCGCCAGCAGCCTCCGGGACAATCAAGAGACCCAGTACTTC. Its translation is CASSLRDNQETQYF.

Many counts were recorded for this clonotype. J is TRBJ2-7 and V is TRBV12-3 or TRBV12-4; D call uncertain. This CDR3 has 13 residues. Trimming stripped 3 bases from V and 2 bases from J, with 8 bases between. The CDR3 protein is CASSFSAAYEQYF. CDR3 coding DNA: TGTGCCAGCAGTTTTTCGGCAGCCTACGAGCAGTACTTC.